The 5 T cell receptor beta chains listed next were all sequenced from one sample in a study of T cell responses to AZD1222 COVID-19 vaccine. Method: immunoSEQ multiplex PCR; TCRdb's copy keeps in-frame clones and lacks some. The sample contains approximately 150,000 clones, around 90% of which appear only once. The source material was peripheral blood, sampled 28 days after the second AZD1222 dose. Receptors originate from an adult who received the AZD1222 COVID-19 vaccine.

The V call is TRBV2, the J call TRBJ2-7; 11 bases match TRBD1. The CDR3 is 13 residues long. V lost 6 bases, J lost 3 bases, and 1 base stayed unmatched. The germline V gene has CDR1 SNHLY and CDR2 FYNNEI. Here the CDR3 DNA reads TGTGCCAGCAGCGGGACAGGGGGCTACGAGCAGTACTTC. Translating it yields CASSGTGGYEQYF.

Regarding this clone: This same CDR3 is encoded by further DNA sequences in the sample. This chain links TRBV6-5 with TRBJ2-5; no definite D call. The CDR3 covers 11 residues. Deletions cut 6 bases from V and 1 base from J, with 3 bases between. The germline gives CDR1 MNHEY, CDR2 SVGAGI. CDR3 in DNA: TGTGCCAGCAGCCTCCAAGAGACCCAGTACTTC. This codes for CASSLQETQYF.

The chain links TRBV6-2 or TRBV6-3 to TRBJ1-1; no definite D call. The CDR3 sequence is 16 residues long. The V and J ends lost 3 bases and 0 bases respectively, with 14 bases between them. In germline, CDR1 is MNHEY, CDR2 SVGEGT. The CDR3 spells CASSYPPASMNTEAFF. The DNA for the CDR3 is TGTGCCAGCAGTTATCCCCCCGCCAGCATGAACACTGAAGCTTTCTTT.

The chain joins TRBV27 to TRBJ1-2; tentative D call: TRBD1 (6 bases). V was trimmed by 5 bases and J by 5 bases, leaving 12 bases between them. This CDR3 comprises 13 residues. Germline V gene sequence: CDR1 MNHEY, CDR2 SMNVEV (reference sequence). The CDR3 spells CASSLEGGYGYTF. As DNA, the CDR3 is TGTGCCAGCAGTCTCGAGGGGGGGTATGGCTACACCTTC.

This clone has a single count. V gene TRBV27 combines with J gene TRBJ1-1; 7 bases map to TRBD1. Per the germline V gene, CDR1 is MNHEY and CDR2 is SMNVEV (reference sequence). V dropped 6 bases and J dropped 1; count of bases not matched to a gene: 8. The CDR3 loop spans 15 amino acids. CDR3 nucleotide sequence: TGTGCCAGCAGACCCGCCACAGGGGCGAACACTGAAGCTTTCTTT. Translating gives CASRPATGANTEAFF.